A selection of T cell receptor beta chains follows, all from one sample in a study of blood T cell dynamics during melanoma immunotherapy. Only in-frame clones appear in the TCRdb table, and some are missing; sequencing was by immunoSEQ multiplex PCR. In the table there are approximately 13,000 clones, about 86% of which are singletons. Sequences were derived from blood, sampled from a patient treated with checkpoint blockade. These receptors came from a human donor with melanoma. Each CDR3 is given with its conserved first and last residue. The order of the fields is J gene, D gene, clone size, V gene, CDR3 DNA, CDR3 protein. D genes are given only for firm matches. Clone size is shown for a subset of rows, as once, few, many or a class of expanded clone.

j_gene: TRBJ1-4
d_gene: TRBD1
abundance: NA
v_gene: TRBV4-1
CDR3nt: TGCGCCAGCAGCCAGAGGGACAGGACGAATGAAAAACTGTTTTTT
CDR3aa: CASSQRDRTNEKLFF

j_gene: TRBJ2-2
d_gene: NA
abundance: NA
v_gene: TRBV21-1
CDR3nt: TGTGCCAGCAGCTCCTGCGGGCAGGTGAACACCGGGGAGCTGTTTTTT
CDR3aa: CASSSCGQVNTGELFF

j_gene: TRBJ1-2
d_gene: NA
abundance: NA
v_gene: TRBV5-1
CDR3nt: TGCGCCAGCAGCTTGGAGCACGGGGATGGCTACACCTTC
CDR3aa: CASSLEHGDGYTF

j_gene: TRBJ2-5
d_gene: NA
abundance: NA
v_gene: TRBV5-1
CDR3nt: TGCGCCAGCAGCTTGGTACCGGGACAAGAGACCCAGTACTTC
CDR3aa: CASSLVPGQETQYF

j_gene: TRBJ2-2
d_gene: NA
abundance: NA
v_gene: TRBV5-6
CDR3nt: TGTGCCAGCAGCTTCGGAGACGGGAACACCGGGGAGCTGTTTTTT
CDR3aa: CASSFGDGNTGELFF

j_gene: TRBJ2-2
d_gene: NA
abundance: NA
v_gene: TRBV19
CDR3nt: TGTGCCAGTAGCCGCAGTCCCATGCCCGGGGAGCTGTTTTTT
CDR3aa: CASSRSPMPGELFF

j_gene: TRBJ2-2
d_gene: NA
abundance: NA
v_gene: TRBV4-1
CDR3nt: TGCGCCCATAAGCGGGCGAACACCGGGGAGCTGTTTTTT
CDR3aa: CAHKRANTGELFF

j_gene: TRBJ2-5
d_gene: NA
abundance: NA
v_gene: TRBV7-3
CDR3nt: TGTGCCAGCAGCCAATTTGGGGAGGGGACAGCAAAAGAGACCCAGTACTTC
CDR3aa: CASSQFGEGTAKETQYF

j_gene: TRBJ2-1
d_gene: TRBD2
abundance: few
v_gene: TRBV11-2
CDR3nt: TGTGCCAGCAGCTTAGAGAGGGTGGGCGGGAGGAGGAATAGGGATGAGCAGTTCTTC
CDR3aa: CASSLERVGGRRNRDEQFF

j_gene: TRBJ1-2
d_gene: NA
abundance: few
v_gene: TRBV2
CDR3nt: TGTGCCAGCAGTGGACAGGCCTATGGCTACACCTTC
CDR3aa: CASSGQAYGYTF

j_gene: TRBJ1-1
d_gene: NA
abundance: NA
v_gene: TRBV14
CDR3nt: TGTGCCAGCAGCGGACAGTTGGGCACTGAAGCTTTCTTT
CDR3aa: CASSGQLGTEAFF

j_gene: TRBJ1-6
d_gene: TRBD1
abundance: NA
v_gene: TRBV9
CDR3nt: TGTGCCAGCAGCCAGGGACAGGGGGCCTATAATTCACCCCTCCACTTT
CDR3aa: CASSQGQGAYNSPLHF

j_gene: TRBJ2-3
d_gene: TRBD2
abundance: NA
v_gene: TRBV29-1
CDR3nt: TGCAGCGTTGTAGAGGGAGGGCTCGGAGATACGCAGTATTTT
CDR3aa: CSVVEGGLGDTQYF

j_gene: TRBJ2-5
d_gene: NA
abundance: NA
v_gene: TRBV14
CDR3nt: TGTGCCAGCAGCCGACTCATGGAGACCCAGTACTTC
CDR3aa: CASSRLMETQYF

j_gene: TRBJ2-7
d_gene: TRBD1
abundance: once
v_gene: TRBV7-6
CDR3nt: TGTGCCAGCAGCTTAGAGGACAGGGGAAACTACGAGCAGTACTTC
CDR3aa: CASSLEDRGNYEQYF

j_gene: TRBJ2-2
d_gene: NA
abundance: NA
v_gene: TRBV19
CDR3nt: TGTGCCAGTAGTGTTTTCGGGGGGCTTGGCGGGGAATACACCGGGGAGCTGTTTTTT
CDR3aa: CASSVFGGLGGEYTGELFF

j_gene: TRBJ1-2
d_gene: NA
abundance: NA
v_gene: TRBV7-3
CDR3nt: TGTGCCAGCCCGGACACGCCGGCTAACTATGGCTACACCTTC
CDR3aa: CASPDTPANYGYTF

j_gene: TRBJ2-6
d_gene: NA
abundance: NA
v_gene: TRBV19
CDR3nt: TGTGCCAGTAGCCCCGCTGGTGGGGCCAACGTCCTGACTTTC
CDR3aa: CASSPAGGANVLTF

j_gene: TRBJ2-7
d_gene: NA
abundance: NA
v_gene: TRBV7-8
CDR3nt: TGTGCCAGCAGCGGAAATGGGCCCTACGAGCAGTACTTC
CDR3aa: CASSGNGPYEQYF

j_gene: TRBJ1-5
d_gene: NA
abundance: NA
v_gene: TRBV10-2
CDR3nt: TGCGCCAGCAGTGAGGGACGTCAGCCCCAGCATTTT
CDR3aa: CASSEGRQPQHF

j_gene: TRBJ2-7
d_gene: TRBD1
abundance: NA
v_gene: TRBV5-4
CDR3nt: TGTGCCAGCAGCTGGAGGACAGGGGGCACTTACGAGCAGTACTTC
CDR3aa: CASSWRTGGTYEQYF

j_gene: TRBJ2-1
d_gene: NA
abundance: NA
v_gene: TRBV7-6
CDR3nt: TGTGCCAGCAGCACCGGGGGCCATCGATCGACCCTCAATGAGCAGTTCTTC
CDR3aa: CASSTGGHRSTLNEQFF

j_gene: TRBJ2-3
d_gene: NA
abundance: NA
v_gene: TRBV5-1
CDR3nt: TGCGCCAGCAGCTTCAGTAGGAGCACAGATACGCAGTATTTT
CDR3aa: CASSFSRSTDTQYF

j_gene: TRBJ1-5
d_gene: NA
abundance: once
v_gene: TRBV6-5
CDR3nt: TGTGCCAGCAGTTCCCCCGGGGGCTATAGCAATCAGCCCCAGCATTTT
CDR3aa: CASSSPGGYSNQPQHF

j_gene: TRBJ1-1
d_gene: NA
abundance: NA
v_gene: TRBV25-1
CDR3nt: TGTGCCAGCAGTCAACAGGGTGGGTCCACTGAAGCTTTCTTT
CDR3aa: CASSQQGGSTEAFF

j_gene: TRBJ2-2
d_gene: TRBD1
abundance: NA
v_gene: TRBV30
CDR3nt: TGTGCCTGGAAAAGACAGGGGGCTGGCGGGGAGCTGTTTTTT
CDR3aa: CAWKRQGAGGELFF

j_gene: TRBJ1-2
d_gene: NA
abundance: NA
v_gene: TRBV4-2
CDR3nt: TGTGCCAGCAGCCAAGACAGCTATGGCTACACCTTC
CDR3aa: CASSQDSYGYTF

j_gene: TRBJ2-7
d_gene: NA
abundance: few
v_gene: TRBV5-1
CDR3nt: TGCGCCAGCAGCTTGGCGAGGTCGGACGCCGAGCAGTACTTC
CDR3aa: CASSLARSDAEQYF

j_gene: TRBJ2-2
d_gene: NA
abundance: NA
v_gene: TRBV6-5
CDR3nt: TGTGCCAGCAGTTACTCGAATCCTGAGGCCGGGGAGCTGTTTTTT
CDR3aa: CASSYSNPEAGELFF

j_gene: TRBJ1-2
d_gene: NA
abundance: once
v_gene: TRBV7-8
CDR3nt: TGTGCCAGCAGCTCCCGGAGATGGGCGGGCTATGGCTACACCTTC
CDR3aa: CASSSRRWAGYGYTF

j_gene: TRBJ1-1
d_gene: NA
abundance: NA
v_gene: TRBV2
CDR3nt: TGTGCCAGCGGACAAAGGGAAGCTTTCTTT
CDR3aa: CASGQREAFF

j_gene: TRBJ2-4
d_gene: TRBD2
abundance: NA
v_gene: TRBV10-1
CDR3nt: TGCGCCAGCCCGCTAAGGTGGCTAGCGGGGGGGGGTGAAAACATTCAGTACTTC
CDR3aa: CASPLRWLAGGGENIQYF

j_gene: TRBJ1-1
d_gene: TRBD1
abundance: NA
v_gene: TRBV15
CDR3nt: TGTGCCACCAGCAGAGAGAGGACAGGACGCACTGAAGCTTTCTTT
CDR3aa: CATSRERTGRTEAFF

j_gene: TRBJ2-2
d_gene: NA
abundance: NA
v_gene: TRBV15
CDR3nt: TGTGCCACCAGTCAATACAGGGGACTCGGGGAGCTGTTTTTT
CDR3aa: CATSQYRGLGELFF

j_gene: TRBJ2-5
d_gene: NA
abundance: NA
v_gene: TRBV30
CDR3nt: TGTGCCTGGCCCCACCATGGGGGGCCTCGGCAAGAGACCCAGTACTTC
CDR3aa: CAWPHHGGPRQETQYF

j_gene: TRBJ2-7
d_gene: TRBD1
abundance: NA
v_gene: TRBV6-6
CDR3nt: TGTGCCAGCGGACAGGTCTCCTACGAGCAGTACTTC
CDR3aa: CASGQVSYEQYF

j_gene: TRBJ2-3
d_gene: TRBD1
abundance: NA
v_gene: TRBV5-6
CDR3nt: TGTGCCAGCAGTTATACCGGGACAGGGGGCACAGATACGCAGTATTTT
CDR3aa: CASSYTGTGGTDTQYF

j_gene: TRBJ1-2
d_gene: NA
abundance: NA
v_gene: TRBV29-1
CDR3nt: TGCAGCACCGGGGGCTTCGACCATGGCTACACCTTC
CDR3aa: CSTGGFDHGYTF

j_gene: TRBJ1-2
d_gene: TRBD1
abundance: NA
v_gene: TRBV18
CDR3nt: TGTGCCAGCTCACCAGAGACAGGGGTTGGCGGCTACACCTTC
CDR3aa: CASSPETGVGGYTF

j_gene: TRBJ2-3
d_gene: NA
abundance: NA
v_gene: TRBV13
CDR3nt: TGTGCCAGCAGCTTAGGTCTCACAGATACGCAGTATTTT
CDR3aa: CASSLGLTDTQYF

j_gene: TRBJ2-1
d_gene: NA
abundance: once
v_gene: TRBV9
CDR3nt: TGTGCCAGCAGCGTAGCGGACAATGAGCAGTTCTTC
CDR3aa: CASSVADNEQFF

j_gene: TRBJ2-3
d_gene: NA
abundance: once
v_gene: TRBV9
CDR3nt: TGTGCCAGCAGCGTAGGCCAAGGACTGGGCCCAGATACGCAGTATTTT
CDR3aa: CASSVGQGLGPDTQYF

j_gene: TRBJ2-5
d_gene: TRBD2
abundance: NA
v_gene: TRBV5-4
CDR3nt: TGTGCCAGCAGGGAGGGAGCTAGCGGGGGGAAGGAGACCCAGTACTTC
CDR3aa: CASREGASGGKETQYF

j_gene: TRBJ1-1
d_gene: NA
abundance: NA
v_gene: TRBV20-1
CDR3nt: TGCAGTGCTAGCCAGGCCACTGAAGCTTTCTTT
CDR3aa: CSASQATEAFF

j_gene: TRBJ2-7
d_gene: NA
abundance: few
v_gene: TRBV4-2
CDR3nt: TGTGCCAGCAGCCAAGATGTGGGGAAGGGATCCTACGAGCAGTACTTC
CDR3aa: CASSQDVGKGSYEQYF

j_gene: TRBJ1-2
d_gene: NA
abundance: NA
v_gene: TRBV7-2
CDR3nt: TGTGCCAGCACCGCTACGTTCGGGGGTACGGGAAACTATGGCTACACCTTC
CDR3aa: CASTATFGGTGNYGYTF

j_gene: TRBJ1-6
d_gene: NA
abundance: NA
v_gene: TRBV7-3
CDR3nt: TGTGCCAGCAGCAGTCAGGGGAACAATTCACCCCTCCACTTT
CDR3aa: CASSSQGNNSPLHF

j_gene: TRBJ1-1
d_gene: NA
abundance: NA
v_gene: TRBV20-1
CDR3nt: TGCAGTGTCCGAGACAGTGAAGCTTTCTTT
CDR3aa: CSVRDSEAFF

j_gene: TRBJ2-7
d_gene: NA
abundance: NA
v_gene: TRBV5-1
CDR3nt: TGCGCCAGCAGCTACCAGGACACCTACGAGCAGTACTTC
CDR3aa: CASSYQDTYEQYF

j_gene: TRBJ2-7
d_gene: TRBD2
abundance: NA
v_gene: TRBV10-2
CDR3nt: TGCGCCAGCATCCAACTCGGGGGGGCTGGCTACGAGCAGTACTTT
CDR3aa: CASIQLGGAGYEQYF

j_gene: TRBJ1-6
d_gene: NA
abundance: NA
v_gene: TRBV7-9
CDR3nt: TGTGCCAGCAGCGCCGACCTTGGGGCCCAATCACCCCTCCACTTT
CDR3aa: CASSADLGAQSPLHF

j_gene: TRBJ2-1
d_gene: TRBD2
abundance: NA
v_gene: TRBV2
CDR3nt: TGTGCCAGCACCCGAGCGGGGGGTACCTACAATGAGCAGTTCTTC
CDR3aa: CASTRAGGTYNEQFF

j_gene: TRBJ1-1
d_gene: NA
abundance: NA
v_gene: TRBV7-3
CDR3nt: TGTGCCAGCAGTCCTGTCGGGACGACGAACACTGAAGCTTTCTTT
CDR3aa: CASSPVGTTNTEAFF

j_gene: TRBJ1-1
d_gene: TRBD1
abundance: NA
v_gene: TRBV12-5
CDR3nt: TGTGCTTCCATAGGACAGGGATTATCGAACACTGAAGCTTTCTTT
CDR3aa: CASIGQGLSNTEAFF

j_gene: TRBJ1-1
d_gene: NA
abundance: NA
v_gene: TRBV7-9
CDR3nt: TGTGCCAGCAGCTCAGAGACAGCTTTCTTT
CDR3aa: CASSSETAFF

j_gene: TRBJ1-6
d_gene: TRBD1
abundance: few
v_gene: TRBV5-1
CDR3nt: TGCGCCAGCAGCACGGACAGGGGTAATTCACCCCTCCACTTT
CDR3aa: CASSTDRGNSPLHF